This entry features one T cell receptor beta chain sequence. These data belong to a study of identical twins. Each CDR3 protein gets one entry after TCRdb re-called the 5' RACE reads with MiXCR. Found here are about 220,000 distinct CDR3 sequences, about 7.5% of them singletons; the top ten hold less than 2.5%. The CDR3 runs to 12 residues. Per the germline V gene, CDR1 is SNHLY and CDR2 is FYNNEI. V lost 3 bases to trimming and J lost 5 bases, with 7 bases between them. These same records also appear under a second study, on yellow fever vaccine responses in identical twins.

The sequencing sample was made of memory (CD45RO+) T cells sorted from blood. This TCR derives from a woman between 18 and 30 years old in good health. V gene TRBV2 combines with J gene TRBJ2-5; D unclear. The CDR3 here is CASSETGETQYF. In DNA, the CDR3 is TGTGCCAGCAGTGAGACTGGGGAGACCCAGTACTTC.